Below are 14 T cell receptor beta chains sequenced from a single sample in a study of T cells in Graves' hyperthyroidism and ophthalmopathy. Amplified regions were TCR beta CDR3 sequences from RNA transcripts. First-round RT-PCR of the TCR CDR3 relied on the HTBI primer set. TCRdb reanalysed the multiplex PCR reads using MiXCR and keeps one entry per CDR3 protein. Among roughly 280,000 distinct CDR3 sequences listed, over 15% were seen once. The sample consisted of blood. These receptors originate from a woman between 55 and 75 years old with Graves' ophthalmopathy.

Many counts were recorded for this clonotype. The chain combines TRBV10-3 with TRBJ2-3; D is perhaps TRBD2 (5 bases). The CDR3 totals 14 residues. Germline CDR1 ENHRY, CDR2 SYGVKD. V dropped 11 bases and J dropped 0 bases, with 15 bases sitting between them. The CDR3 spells CAARLRSSTDTQYF. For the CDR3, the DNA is TGTGCCGCCCGACTACGCTCTAGCACAGATACGCAGTATTTT.

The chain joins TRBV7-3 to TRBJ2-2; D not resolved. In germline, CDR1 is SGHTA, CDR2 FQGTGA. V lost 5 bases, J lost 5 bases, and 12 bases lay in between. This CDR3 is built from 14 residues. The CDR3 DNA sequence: TGTGCCAGCAGCCCCATGACTCCAACCGGGGAGCTGTTTTTT. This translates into CASSPMTPTGELFF. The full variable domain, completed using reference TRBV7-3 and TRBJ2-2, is GAGVSQTPSNKVTEKGKYVELRCDPISGHTALYWYRQSLGQGPEFLIYFQGTGAADDSGLPNDRFFAVRPEGSVSTLKIQRTERGDSAVYLCASSPMTPTGELFFGEGSRLTVL.

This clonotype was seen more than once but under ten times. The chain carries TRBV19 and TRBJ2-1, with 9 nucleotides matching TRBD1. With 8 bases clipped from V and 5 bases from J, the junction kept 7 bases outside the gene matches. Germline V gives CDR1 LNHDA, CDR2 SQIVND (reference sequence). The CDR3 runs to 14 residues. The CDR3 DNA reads TGTGCCAGTTTGTCGAGACAGGGGGACAATGAGCAGTTCTTC. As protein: CASLSRQGDNEQFF.

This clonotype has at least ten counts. As DNA, the CDR3 is TGTGCCAGCTCACAAAACAGGGGTTTTGGCACTGAAGCTTTCTTT. This gives the protein CASSQNRGFGTEAFF. The chain joins TRBV18 to TRBJ1-1; 7 bases are shared with TRBD1. V lost 4 bases and J lost 4; bases outside the gene matches: 9. The CDR3 contains 15 residues. From germline, CDR1 is KGHSH and CDR2 LQKENI.

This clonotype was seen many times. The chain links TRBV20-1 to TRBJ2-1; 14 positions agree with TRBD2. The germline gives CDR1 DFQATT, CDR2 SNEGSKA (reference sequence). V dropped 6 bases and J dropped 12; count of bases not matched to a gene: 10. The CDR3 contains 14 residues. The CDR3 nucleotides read TGCAGTGCCTCCGAGGGACTAGCGGGAGCTTGGCAGTTCTTC. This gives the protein CSASEGLAGAWQFF.

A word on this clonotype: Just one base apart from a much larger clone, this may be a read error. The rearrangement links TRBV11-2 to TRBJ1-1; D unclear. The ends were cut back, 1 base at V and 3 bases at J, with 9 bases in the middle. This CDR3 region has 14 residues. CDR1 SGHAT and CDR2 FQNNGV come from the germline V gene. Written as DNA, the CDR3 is TGTGCCAGCAGCTTAGTGAGGGCAGACACTGAAGCTTTCTTT. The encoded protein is CASSLVRADTEAFF.

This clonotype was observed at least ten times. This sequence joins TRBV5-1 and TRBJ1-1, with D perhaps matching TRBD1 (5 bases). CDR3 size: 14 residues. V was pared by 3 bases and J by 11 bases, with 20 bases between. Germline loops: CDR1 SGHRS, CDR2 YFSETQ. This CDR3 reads CASSSWGGALGAFF. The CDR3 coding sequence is TGCGCCAGCAGCTCCTGGGGAGGGGCACTGGGTGCTTTCTTT. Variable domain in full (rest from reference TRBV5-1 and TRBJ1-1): KAGVTQTPRYLIKTRGQQVTLSCSPISGHRSVSWYQQTPGQGLQFLFEYFSETQRNKGNFPGRFSGRQFSNSRSEMNVSTLELGDSALYLCASSSWGGALGAFFGQGTRLTVV.

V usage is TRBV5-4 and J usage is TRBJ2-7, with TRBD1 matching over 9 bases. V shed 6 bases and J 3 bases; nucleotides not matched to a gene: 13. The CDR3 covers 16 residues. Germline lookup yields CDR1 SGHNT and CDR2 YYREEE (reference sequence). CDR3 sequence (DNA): TGTGCCAGCAACCCCGGGGGACAGGGTAGGTTCTACGAGCAGTACTTC. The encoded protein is CASNPGGQGRFYEQYF.

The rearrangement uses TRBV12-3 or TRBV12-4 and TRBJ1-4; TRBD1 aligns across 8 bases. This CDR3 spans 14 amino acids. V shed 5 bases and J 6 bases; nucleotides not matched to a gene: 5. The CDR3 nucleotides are TGTGCCAGCAGTGACAGGGGCATTTATGAAAAACTGTTTTTT. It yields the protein CASSDRGIYEKLFF.

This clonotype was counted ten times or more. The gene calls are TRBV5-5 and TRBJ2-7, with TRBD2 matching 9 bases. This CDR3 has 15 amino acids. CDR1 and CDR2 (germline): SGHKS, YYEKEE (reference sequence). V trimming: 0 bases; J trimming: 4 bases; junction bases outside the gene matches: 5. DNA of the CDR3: TGTGCCAGCAGCTTGGTATTAGCGGGGGTGTACGAGCAGTACTTC. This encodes CASSLVLAGVYEQYF.

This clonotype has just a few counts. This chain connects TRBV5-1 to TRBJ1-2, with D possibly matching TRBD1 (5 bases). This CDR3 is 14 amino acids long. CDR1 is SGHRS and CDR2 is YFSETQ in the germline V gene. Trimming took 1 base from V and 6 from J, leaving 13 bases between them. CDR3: CASSLSPGNHGYTF. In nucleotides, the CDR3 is TGCGCCAGCAGCTTGAGTCCAGGGAACCATGGCTACACCTTC.

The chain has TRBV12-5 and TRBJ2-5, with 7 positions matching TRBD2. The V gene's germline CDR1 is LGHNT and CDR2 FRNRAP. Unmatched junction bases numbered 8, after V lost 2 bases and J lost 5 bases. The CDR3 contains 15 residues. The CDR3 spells CASGLMGGGFETQYF. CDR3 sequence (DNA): TGTGCTAGTGGTTTGATGGGGGGGGGTTTCGAGACCCAGTACTTC.

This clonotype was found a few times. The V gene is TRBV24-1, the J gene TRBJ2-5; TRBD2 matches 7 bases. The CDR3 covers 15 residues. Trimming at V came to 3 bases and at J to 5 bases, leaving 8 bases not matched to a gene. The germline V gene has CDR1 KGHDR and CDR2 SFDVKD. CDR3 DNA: TGTGCCACCAGTGATGTGGATGCGGGAGTGGAGACCCAGTACTTC. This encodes CATSDVDAGVETQYF.

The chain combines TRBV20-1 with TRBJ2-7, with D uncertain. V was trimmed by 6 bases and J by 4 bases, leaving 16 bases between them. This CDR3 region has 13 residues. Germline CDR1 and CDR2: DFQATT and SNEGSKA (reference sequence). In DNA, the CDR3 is TGCAGTGCCCTCCCCCAATCGGAATACGAGCAGTACTTC. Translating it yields CSALPQSEYEQYF.